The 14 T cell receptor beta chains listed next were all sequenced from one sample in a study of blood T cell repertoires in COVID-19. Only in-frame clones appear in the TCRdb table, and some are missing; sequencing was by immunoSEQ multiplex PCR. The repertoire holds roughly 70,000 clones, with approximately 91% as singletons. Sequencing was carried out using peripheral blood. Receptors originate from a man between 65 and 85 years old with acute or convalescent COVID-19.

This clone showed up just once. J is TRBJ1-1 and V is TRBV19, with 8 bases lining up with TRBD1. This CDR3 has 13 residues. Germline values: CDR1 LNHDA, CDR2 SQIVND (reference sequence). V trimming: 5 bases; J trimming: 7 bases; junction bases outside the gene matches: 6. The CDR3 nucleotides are TGTGCCAGTAGTGAGCAGGGGGCCCGTGAAGCTTTCTTT. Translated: CASSEQGAREAFF.

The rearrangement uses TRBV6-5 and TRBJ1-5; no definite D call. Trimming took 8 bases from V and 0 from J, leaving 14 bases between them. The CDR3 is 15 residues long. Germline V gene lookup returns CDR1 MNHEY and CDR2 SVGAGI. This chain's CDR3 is CASGPNSHSNQPQHF. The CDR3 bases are TGTGCCAGCGGCCCGAATTCTCATAGCAATCAGCCCCAGCATTTT.

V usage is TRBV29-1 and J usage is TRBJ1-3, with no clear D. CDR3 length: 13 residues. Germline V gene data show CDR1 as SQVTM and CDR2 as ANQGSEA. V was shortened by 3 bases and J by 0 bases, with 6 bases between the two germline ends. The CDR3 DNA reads TGCAGCGTTGAGGAGAACTCTGGAAACACCATATATTTT. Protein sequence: CSVEENSGNTIYF.

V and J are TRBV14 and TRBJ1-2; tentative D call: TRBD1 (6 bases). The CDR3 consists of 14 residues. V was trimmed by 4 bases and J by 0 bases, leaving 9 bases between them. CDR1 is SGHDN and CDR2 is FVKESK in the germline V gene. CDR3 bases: TGTGCCAGCAGCCTCCGGACAGCTAACTATGGCTACACCTTC. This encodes CASSLRTANYGYTF.

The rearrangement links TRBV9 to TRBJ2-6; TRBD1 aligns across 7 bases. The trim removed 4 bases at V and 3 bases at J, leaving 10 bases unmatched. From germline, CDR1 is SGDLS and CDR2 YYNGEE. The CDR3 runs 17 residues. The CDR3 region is CASSTRTGPRGANVLTF. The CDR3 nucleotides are TGTGCCAGCAGCACCCGGACAGGCCCTCGTGGGGCCAACGTCCTGACTTTC.

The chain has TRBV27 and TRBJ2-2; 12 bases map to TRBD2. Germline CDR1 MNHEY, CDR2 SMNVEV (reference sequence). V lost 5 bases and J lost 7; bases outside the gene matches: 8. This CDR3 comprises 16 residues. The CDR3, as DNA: TGTGCCAGCAGTCCTCTAGCGGGGGGGCTGGGCGGGGAGCTGTTTTTT. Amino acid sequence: CASSPLAGGLGGELFF.

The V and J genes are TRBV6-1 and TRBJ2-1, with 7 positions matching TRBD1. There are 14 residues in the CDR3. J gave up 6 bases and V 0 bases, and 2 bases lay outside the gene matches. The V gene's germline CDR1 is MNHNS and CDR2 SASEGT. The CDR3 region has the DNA TGTGCCAGCAGTGAAGCGACAGGGTCCAATGAGCAGTTCTTC. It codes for CASSEATGSNEQFF.

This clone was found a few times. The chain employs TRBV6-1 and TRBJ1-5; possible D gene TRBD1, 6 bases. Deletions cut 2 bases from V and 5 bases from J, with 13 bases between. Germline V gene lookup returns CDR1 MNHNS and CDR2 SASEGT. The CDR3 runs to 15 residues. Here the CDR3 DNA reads TGTGCCAGCAGTGAATCGGGGGGGCGCGATCAGCCCCAGCATTTT. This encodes CASSESGGRDQPQHF.

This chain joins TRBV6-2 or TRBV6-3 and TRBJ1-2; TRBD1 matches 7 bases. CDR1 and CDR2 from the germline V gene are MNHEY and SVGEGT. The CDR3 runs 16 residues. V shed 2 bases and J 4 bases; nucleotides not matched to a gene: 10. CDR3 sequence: CASSYPRAGGIYGYTF. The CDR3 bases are TGTGCCAGCAGTTACCCTCGGGCAGGGGGGATCTATGGCTACACCTTC.

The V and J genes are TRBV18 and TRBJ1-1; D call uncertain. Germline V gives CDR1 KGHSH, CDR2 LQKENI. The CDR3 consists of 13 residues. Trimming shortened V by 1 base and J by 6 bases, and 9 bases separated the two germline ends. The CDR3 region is CASSPQEVAEAFF. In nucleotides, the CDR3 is TGTGCCAGCTCACCACAGGAGGTCGCTGAAGCTTTCTTT.

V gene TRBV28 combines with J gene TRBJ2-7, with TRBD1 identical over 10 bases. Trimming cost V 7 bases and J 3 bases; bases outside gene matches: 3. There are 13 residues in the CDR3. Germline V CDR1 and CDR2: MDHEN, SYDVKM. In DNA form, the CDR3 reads TGTGCCAGCAACCGGGACAGGGGCTACGAGCAGTACTTC. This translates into CASNRDRGYEQYF.

The CDR3 DNA reads as TGCGCCAGCAGTGAGGATGGAGGCAATCAGCCCCAGCATTTT. Translating gives CASSEDGGNQPQHF. The rearrangement links TRBV10-1 to TRBJ1-5, with D unclear. Per germline, CDR1 WNHNN and CDR2 SYGVQD (reference sequence). The germline V and J ends were trimmed by 2 bases and 2 bases, with 7 bases remaining between them. The CDR3 length is 14 residues.

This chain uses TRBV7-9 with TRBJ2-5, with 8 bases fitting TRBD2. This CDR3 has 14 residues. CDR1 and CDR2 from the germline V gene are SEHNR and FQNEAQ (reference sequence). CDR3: CAQTHSGGKETQYF. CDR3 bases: TGTGCTCAAACCCACAGCGGGGGTAAAGAGACCCAGTACTTC. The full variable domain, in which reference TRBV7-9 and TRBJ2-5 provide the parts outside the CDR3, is DTGVSQNPRHKITKRGQNVTFRCDPISEHNRLYWYRQTLGQGPEFLTYFQNEAQLEKSRLLSDRFSAERPKGSFSTLEIQRTEQGDSAMYLCAQTHSGGKETQYFGPGTRLLVL.

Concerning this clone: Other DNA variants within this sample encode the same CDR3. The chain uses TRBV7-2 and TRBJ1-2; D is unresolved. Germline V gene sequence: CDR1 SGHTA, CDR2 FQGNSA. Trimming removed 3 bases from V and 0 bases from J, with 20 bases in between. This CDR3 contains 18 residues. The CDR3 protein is CASSFATRPGRANYGYTF. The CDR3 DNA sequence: TGTGCCAGCAGCTTCGCGACAAGGCCGGGGAGAGCTAACTATGGCTACACCTTC.